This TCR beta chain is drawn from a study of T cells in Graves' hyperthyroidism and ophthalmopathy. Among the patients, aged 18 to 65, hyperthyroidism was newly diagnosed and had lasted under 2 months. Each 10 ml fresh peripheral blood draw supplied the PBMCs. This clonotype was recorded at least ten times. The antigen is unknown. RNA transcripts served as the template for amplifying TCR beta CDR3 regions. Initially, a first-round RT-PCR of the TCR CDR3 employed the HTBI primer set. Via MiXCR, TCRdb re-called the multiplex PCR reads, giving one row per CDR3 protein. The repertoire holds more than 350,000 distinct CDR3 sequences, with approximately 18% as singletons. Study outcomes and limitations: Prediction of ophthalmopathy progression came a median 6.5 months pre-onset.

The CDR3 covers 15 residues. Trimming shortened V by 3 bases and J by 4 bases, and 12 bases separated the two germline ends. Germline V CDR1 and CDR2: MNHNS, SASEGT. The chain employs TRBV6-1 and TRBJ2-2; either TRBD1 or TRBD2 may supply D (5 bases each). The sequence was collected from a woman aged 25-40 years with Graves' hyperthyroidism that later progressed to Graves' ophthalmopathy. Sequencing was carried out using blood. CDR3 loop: CASSDGDAVTGELFF. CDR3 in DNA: TGTGCCAGCAGTGATGGGGACGCAGTCACCGGGGAGCTGTTTTTT.